This T cell receptor beta chain stems from a study of blood T cell repertoires in COVID-19. Overall study: Collection of acute and convalescent COVID-19 samples took place in the United States, Italy and Spain.

TCRdb keeps only in-frame clones here, not all; method: immunoSEQ multiplex PCR. The sample has about 100,000 clones; around 80% are singletons. Germline CDR1 is KGHSH and CDR2 is LQKENI. The CDR3 is 16 residues long. The V and J ends lost 1 base and 6 bases respectively, with 18 bases between them. The chain recombines TRBV18 with TRBJ1-2; weak D call: TRBD1 (6 bases). Sequenced input: peripheral blood. This receptor was taken from a man aged 45 to 65 who had recovered from COVID-19. The CDR3 region is CASSPLGFGGGDGYTF. Written as DNA, the CDR3 is TGTGCCAGCTCACCACTTGGGTTTGGGGGCGGAGATGGCTACACCTTC.